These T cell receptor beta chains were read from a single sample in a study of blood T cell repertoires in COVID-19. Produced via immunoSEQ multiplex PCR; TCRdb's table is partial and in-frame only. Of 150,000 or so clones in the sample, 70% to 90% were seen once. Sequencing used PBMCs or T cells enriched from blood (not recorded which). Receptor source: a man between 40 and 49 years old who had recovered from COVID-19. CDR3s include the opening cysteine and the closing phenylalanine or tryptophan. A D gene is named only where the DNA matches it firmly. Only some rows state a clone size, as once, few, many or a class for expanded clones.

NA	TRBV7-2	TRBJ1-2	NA	TGTGCCAGCAGCTTACTCGGACAGCGTGATGGCTACACCTTC	CASSLLGQRDGYTF
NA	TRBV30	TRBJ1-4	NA	TGTGCCTGGAGGCCCCAGTTTAATGAAAAACTGTTTTTT	CAWRPQFNEKLFF
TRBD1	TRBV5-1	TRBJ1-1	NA	TGCGCCAGCAGCCCCCAAAATCCGGGACAGATTGTTCACACTGAAGCTTTCTTT	CASSPQNPGQIVHTEAFF
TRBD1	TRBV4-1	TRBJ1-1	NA	TGCGCCAGCAGCCAAGACCCCGGACAGGGACCCATTTCCACTGAAGCTTTCTTT	CASSQDPGQGPISTEAFF
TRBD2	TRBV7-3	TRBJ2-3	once	TGTGCCAGCAGTCAGGGCTTCCTAGCGGGGGGGCAAGATACGCAGTATTTT	CASSQGFLAGGQDTQYF
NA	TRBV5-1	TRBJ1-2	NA	TGCGCCAGCAGCTGGACAGAGGGTGGCTACACCTTC	CASSWTEGGYTF
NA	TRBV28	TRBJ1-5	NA	TGTGCCAGCAGTTTTACGGGGGGGGATCAGCCCCAGCATTTT	CASSFTGGDQPQHF
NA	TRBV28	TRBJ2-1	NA	TGTGCCAGCAGTTCCCAGGGCTTCTCCTACAATGAGCAGTTCTTC	CASSSQGFSYNEQFF
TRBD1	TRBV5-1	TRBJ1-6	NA	TGCGCCAGCAGCTTGACAGGGGACCATAATTCACCCCTCCACTTT	CASSLTGDHNSPLHF
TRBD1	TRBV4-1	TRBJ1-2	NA	TGCGCCAGCAGAGAGAGACAGGGGGCTTTTAACTATGGCTACACCTTC	CASRERQGAFNYGYTF
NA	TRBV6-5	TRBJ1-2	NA	TGTGCCAGCAGTCCTGGCTCCAGGGACTATGGCTACACCTTC	CASSPGSRDYGYTF
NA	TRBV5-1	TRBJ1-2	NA	TGCGCCAGCATCCCGCGGGGGGGGCGCATCACCCAATTATATGGCTACACCTTC	CASIPRGGRITQLYGYTF
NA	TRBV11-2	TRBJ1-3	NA	TGTGCCAGCAGCCACAACTCTGGAAACACCATATATTTT	CASSHNSGNTIYF
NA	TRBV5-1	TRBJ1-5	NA	TGCGCCAGCAGCGAAACCGGACAGCTTAGCAATCAGCCCCAGCATTTT	CASSETGQLSNQPQHF
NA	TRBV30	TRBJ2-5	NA	TGTGCCTGGAGGCCCCCGGTGGCCGGGATTAAGGATAGTGAGACCCAGTACTTC	CAWRPPVAGIKDSETQYF
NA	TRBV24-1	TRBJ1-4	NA	TGTGCCACCAGTGATTCGAATGAAAAACTGTTTTTT	CATSDSNEKLFF
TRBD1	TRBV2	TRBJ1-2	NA	TGTGCCAGCAGTAGGACAGGGGGAGGCGGCTACACCTTC	CASSRTGGGGYTF
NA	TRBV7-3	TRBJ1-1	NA	TGTGCCAGCAGCCCGGGAGTTGACACTGAAGCTTTCTTT	CASSPGVDTEAFF
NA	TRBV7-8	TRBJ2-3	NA	TGTGCCAGCAGCTTCCCGAGGGCAGATACGCAGTATTTT	CASSFPRADTQYF
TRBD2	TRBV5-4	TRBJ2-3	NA	TGTGCCAGCAGCCCGGCGGGACTAGCGGGGGTAGGAAGCACAGATACGCAGTATTTT	CASSPAGLAGVGSTDTQYF
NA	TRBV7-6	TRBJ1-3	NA	TGTGCCAGCAGACGGGGTCCTTCCCCTGGAAACACCATATATTTT	CASRRGPSPGNTIYF
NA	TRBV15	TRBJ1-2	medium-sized	TGTGCCACCAGCAGAGAGGCGGAGTTTCAATATGGCTACACCTTC	CATSREAEFQYGYTF
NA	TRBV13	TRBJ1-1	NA	TGTGCCAGCAGCCACACAGAATTAAACACTGAAGCTTTCTTT	CASSHTELNTEAFF
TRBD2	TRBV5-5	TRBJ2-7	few	TGTGCCAGCAGCTTAGGCGGGGGGGCCTATTACGAGCAGTACTTC	CASSLGGGAYYEQYF
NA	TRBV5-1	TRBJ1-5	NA	TGCGCCAGCAGCTTACAGGGTATAGGCAATCAGCCCCAGCATTTT	CASSLQGIGNQPQHF
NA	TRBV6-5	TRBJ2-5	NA	TGTGCCAGCAGTCAAACACCGTACCAAGAGACCCAGTACTTC	CASSQTPYQETQYF
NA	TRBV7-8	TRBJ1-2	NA	TGTGCCAGCAGCCAACTCCCCGGCGGTATAGGGGTCCACGGCTACACCTTC	CASSQLPGGIGVHGYTF
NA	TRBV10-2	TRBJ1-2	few	TGCGCCAGCAGTGACCCGGGGGGGGTAAACTATGGCTACACCTTC	CASSDPGGVNYGYTF
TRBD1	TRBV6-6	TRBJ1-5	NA	TGTGCCAGCAGGCCGGGACAGGGAATAAGCAATCAGCCCCAGCATTTT	CASRPGQGISNQPQHF
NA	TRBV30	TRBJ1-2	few	TGTGCCTGGAGTGTACCCGGGGATGGCTATGGCTACACCTTC	CAWSVPGDGYGYTF
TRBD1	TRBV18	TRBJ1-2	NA	TGTGCCAGCTCACCACCGGGTCCCGGGACAGGGAATAACTATGGCTACACCTTC	CASSPPGPGTGNNYGYTF
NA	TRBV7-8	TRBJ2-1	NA	TGTGCCAGCAGCTTAGTTATCCCGGGGGAACCTACCCCGTTCTTC	CASSLVIPGEPTPFF
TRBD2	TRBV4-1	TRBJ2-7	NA	TGCGCCAGCAGCCGAGATTTTAGCGGGGCGGGCGAGCAGTACTTC	CASSRDFSGAGEQYF
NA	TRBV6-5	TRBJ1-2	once	TGTGCCAGCCATCCAACCGGGATGAACTATGGCTACACCTTC	CASHPTGMNYGYTF
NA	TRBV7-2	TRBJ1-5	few	TGTGCCAGCAGCACCCGGGAAGGGCCCAATCAGCCCCAGCATTTT	CASSTREGPNQPQHF
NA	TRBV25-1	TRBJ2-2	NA	TGTGCCAGCAGTGACGGACAGCCAGACTTCACCGGGGAGCTGTTTTTT	CASSDGQPDFTGELFF
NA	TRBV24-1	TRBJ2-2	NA	TGTGCCACCAGTGTTCAAGCTTACACCGGGGAGCTGTTTTTT	CATSVQAYTGELFF
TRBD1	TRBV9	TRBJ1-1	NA	TGTGCCAGCAACGGACGGGGGGACAGGGGTGGCACTGAAGCTTTCTTT	CASNGRGDRGGTEAFF
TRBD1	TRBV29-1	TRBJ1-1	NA	TGCAGCGTGGGGACAGGGTACACTGAAGCTTTCTTT	CSVGTGYTEAFF
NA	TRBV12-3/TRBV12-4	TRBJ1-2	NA	TGTGCCAGCAGTTTCCCAGGGAACTATGGCTACACCTTC	CASSFPGNYGYTF
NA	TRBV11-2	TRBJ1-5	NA	TGTGCCAGCAGCGCCGGGGGGGATCAGCCCCAGCATTTT	CASSAGGDQPQHF
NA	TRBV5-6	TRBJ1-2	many	TGTGCCAGCAGCCTGAACTATGGCTACACCTTC	CASSLNYGYTF
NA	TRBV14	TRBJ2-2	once	TGTGCCAGCAGCCGAGGACAACTGAACACCGGGGAGCTGTTTTTT	CASSRGQLNTGELFF
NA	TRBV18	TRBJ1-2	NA	TGTGCCAGCTCACCACCCGTGGCCCAATTCTATGGCTACACCTTC	CASSPPVAQFYGYTF
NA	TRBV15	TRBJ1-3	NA	TGTGCCACCAGTAAGGGGGACTCTGGAAACACCATATATTTT	CATSKGDSGNTIYF
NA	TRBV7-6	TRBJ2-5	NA	TGTGCCAGCAGCCGCGTCGTGAGCAACCAAGAGACCCAGTACTTC	CASSRVVSNQETQYF
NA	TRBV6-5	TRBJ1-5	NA	TGTGCCAGCAGTTGGTACCCGGGCAATCAGCCCCAGCATTTT	CASSWYPGNQPQHF
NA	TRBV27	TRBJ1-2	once	TGTGCCAGCCTCGGGTCCTATGGCTACACCTTC	CASLGSYGYTF
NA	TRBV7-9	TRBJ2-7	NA	TGTGCCAGCAGCTTAGCCGATTTAAGGGGGGAGCAGTACTTC	CASSLADLRGEQYF
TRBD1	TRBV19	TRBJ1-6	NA	TGTGCCAGTAGTATCCCGACAGGGGAGGGTTCACCCCTCCACTTT	CASSIPTGEGSPLHF
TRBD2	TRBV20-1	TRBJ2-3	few	TGCAGTGCTAGAGGGGGGGGTACGCAGTATTTT	CSARGGGTQYF
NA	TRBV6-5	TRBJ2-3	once	TGTGCCAGCAGTACAGGCACAGATACGCAGTATTTT	CASSTGTDTQYF
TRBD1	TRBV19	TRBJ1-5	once	TGTGCCACCCGCCTTAACGGCCAGGGGACAGGGGGCAATCAGCCCCAGCATTTT	CATRLNGQGTGGNQPQHF
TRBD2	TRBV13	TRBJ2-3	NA	TGTGCCAGCAGCTTACGGTACAGCGGGGTCTCCTATACGCAGTATTTT	CASSLRYSGVSYTQYF
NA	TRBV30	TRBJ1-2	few	TGTGCCTGGACCCCCAATAGGGGCTGGATCTATGGCTACACCTTC	CAWTPNRGWIYGYTF
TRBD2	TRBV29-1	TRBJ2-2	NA	TGCAGCGTGGCAGCCCCTAGCGGGGGGTTCTCTGGGGAGCTGTTTTTT	CSVAAPSGGFSGELFF
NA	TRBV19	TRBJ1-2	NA	TGTGCCAGTAGTATAGAGTCAGGTCCTCACGGCTACACCTTC	CASSIESGPHGYTF